This T cell receptor (beta chain) stems from a study of patients and donors after allogeneic stem cell transplantation. TCRdb independently ran MiXCR on the RT-PCR reads; one entry per CDR3 protein. The sample has approximately 170,000 distinct CDR3 sequences, 24% seen once; the top ten hold more than 25%. The V gene end was trimmed by 5 bases and the J gene end by 7 bases; junction bases not matched to a gene: 10. From germline, CDR1 is SGHTA and CDR2 FQGTGA. CDR3 length equals 16 residues. This clonotype has just a few counts. Sequenced: blood, either unsorted or a sorted T cell fraction (not recorded which). This TCR was sampled from a human donor who was either an allogeneic HSCT recipient or a stem cell or donor lymphocyte infusion donor (not recorded which). It is not recorded whose cells these are; they may come from a transplant donor. This sequence joins TRBV7-3 and TRBJ2-1, with 11 bases lining up with TRBD2. The CDR3 region is CASSPMKLAGDNEQFF. CDR3 coding DNA: TGTGCCAGCAGCCCAATGAAACTAGCGGGGGATAATGAGCAGTTCTTC.